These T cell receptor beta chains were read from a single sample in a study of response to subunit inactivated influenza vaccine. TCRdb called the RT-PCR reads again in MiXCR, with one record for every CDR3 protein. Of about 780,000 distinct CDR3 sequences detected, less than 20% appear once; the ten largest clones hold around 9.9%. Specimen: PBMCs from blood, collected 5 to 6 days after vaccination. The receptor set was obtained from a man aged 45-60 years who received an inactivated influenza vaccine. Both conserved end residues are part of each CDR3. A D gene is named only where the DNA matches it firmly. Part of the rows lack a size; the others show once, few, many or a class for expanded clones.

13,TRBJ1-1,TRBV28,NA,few,TGTGCCAGCAGTTTTGGAACAGCCACTGAAGCTTTCTTT,CASSFGTATEAFF
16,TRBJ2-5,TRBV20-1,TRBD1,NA,TGCAGTGCTAGAAACCTCCGGGACAGGGTACAAGAGACCCAGTACTTC,CSARNLRDRVQETQYF
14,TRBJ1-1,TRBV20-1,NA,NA,TGCAGTGCTCCCGATCCCAGGGCGGACACTGAAGCTTTCTTT,CSAPDPRADTEAFF
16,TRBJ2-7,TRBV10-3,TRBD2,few,TGTGCCATCAGTGAGGGGACTAGCGGGAGAGGGGCCGAGCAGTACTTC,CAISEGTSGRGAEQYF
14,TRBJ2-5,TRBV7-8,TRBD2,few,TGTGCCAGCAGACCGCGGGGGGACCAAGAGACCCAGTACTTC,CASRPRGDQETQYF
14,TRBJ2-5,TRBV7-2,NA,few,TGTGCCAGCAGCTTAGAAGGGCCTGTAGAGACCCAGTACTTC,CASSLEGPVETQYF
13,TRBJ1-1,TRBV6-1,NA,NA,TGTGCCAGCAGGGAAACAGTTGGCACTGAAGCTTTCTTT,CASRETVGTEAFF
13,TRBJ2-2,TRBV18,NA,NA,TGTGCCAGCTCACCAACGCCAGGCGGGGAGCTGTTTTTT,CASSPTPGGELFF
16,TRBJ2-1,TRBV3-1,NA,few,TGTGCCAGCAGCCAGCGCACTTGGATGGACTACAATGAGCAGTTCTTC,CASSQRTWMDYNEQFF
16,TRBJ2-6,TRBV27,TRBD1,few,TGTGCCAGCAGTTCACAGGGGGCGCGTGGGGCCAACGTCCTGACTTTC,CASSSQGARGANVLTF
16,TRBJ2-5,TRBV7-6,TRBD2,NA,TGTGCCAGCAACCTGGGACTAGCGGGGGAGAGGGAGACCCAGTACTTC,CASNLGLAGERETQYF
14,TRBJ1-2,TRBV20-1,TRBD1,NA,TGCAGTGCTAGAACAGGACAGGTTAGCTATGGCTACACCTTC,CSARTGQVSYGYTF
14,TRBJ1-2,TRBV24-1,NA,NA,TGTGCCACCAGTGTTTCAGGGTTTAACTATGGCTACACCTTC,CATSVSGFNYGYTF
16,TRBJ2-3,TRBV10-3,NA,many,TGTGCCATCAGTGAGTCCGTTATACGTGGCCCAGATACGCAGTATTTT,CAISESVIRGPDTQYF
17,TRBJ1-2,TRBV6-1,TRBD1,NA,TGTGCCAGCAGTACCGGGACAGGGGGAAGATTGGGCTATGGCTACACCTTC,CASSTGTGGRLGYGYTF
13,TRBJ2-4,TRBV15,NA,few,TGTGCCACCAGCAGAGATCAGGGAAACATTCAGTACTTC,CATSRDQGNIQYF
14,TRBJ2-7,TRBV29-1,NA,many,TGCAGCGTAGCGGGACAGACCATCTCCTACGAGCAGTACTTC,CSVAGQTISYEQYF
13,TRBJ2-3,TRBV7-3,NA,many,TGTGCCAGCGGGGGGGCGAGCACAGATACGCAGTATTTT,CASGGASTDTQYF
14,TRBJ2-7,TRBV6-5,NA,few,TGTGCCAGCAGTTACTCGACTCAGGGGGGGACGAAGTACTTC,CASSYSTQGGTKYF
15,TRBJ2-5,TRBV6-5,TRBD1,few,TGTGCCAGCAGTTTCCCGGGACAGGGTGTCGAGACCCAGTACTTC,CASSFPGQGVETQYF
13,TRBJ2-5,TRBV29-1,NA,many,TGCAGCGTGACCCTGGGACACCAAGAGACCCAGTACTTC,CSVTLGHQETQYF
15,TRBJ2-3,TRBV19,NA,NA,TGTGCCAGTAGCACCGTGGGCCACGACACAGATACGCAGTATTTT,CASSTVGHDTDTQYF
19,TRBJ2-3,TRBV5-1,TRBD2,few,TGCGCCAGCAGCTTGGTCGGGCCTAGCGGGGGACTTAGCACAGATACGCAGTATTTT,CASSLVGPSGGLSTDTQYF
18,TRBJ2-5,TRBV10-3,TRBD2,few,TGTGCCATCAGTGATTTAGAACAACGGCTAGCGGCTCAAGAGACCCAGTACTTC,CAISDLEQRLAAQETQYF
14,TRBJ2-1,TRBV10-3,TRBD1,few,TGTGCCATCGGACGGACAGGCTCCTACAATGAGCAGTTCTTC,CAIGRTGSYNEQFF
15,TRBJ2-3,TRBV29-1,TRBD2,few,TGCAGCGTTACGAAGCGGGAGGCTAGCACAGATACGCAGTATTTT,CSVTKREASTDTQYF
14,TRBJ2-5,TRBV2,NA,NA,TGTGCCAGCAGCAAAACAGTTTACCAAGAGACCCAGTACTTC,CASSKTVYQETQYF
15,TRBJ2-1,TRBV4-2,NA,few,TGTGCCAGCAGCCATCTACGGAGCTCCTACAATGAGCAGTTCTTC,CASSHLRSSYNEQFF
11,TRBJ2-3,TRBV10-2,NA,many,TGCGCCAGCGCCAACACAGATACGCAGTATTTT,CASANTDTQYF
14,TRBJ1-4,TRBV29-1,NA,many,TGCAGCGTTGAAGGAGGATCAACTAATGAAAAACTGTTTTTT,CSVEGGSTNEKLFF
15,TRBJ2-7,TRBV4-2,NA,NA,TGTGCCAGCAGCCAAGATTCAAAACGCCCTGGTGAGCAGTACTTC,CASSQDSKRPGEQYF
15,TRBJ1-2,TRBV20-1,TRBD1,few,TGCAGTGCTAGAGACCAGGGGGGGTTGAGCTATGGCTACACCTTC,CSARDQGGLSYGYTF
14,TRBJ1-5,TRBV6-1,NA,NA,TGTGCCAGCAGTGAAGCGGTGGGGTTTGAGCCCCAGCATTTT,CASSEAVGFEPQHF
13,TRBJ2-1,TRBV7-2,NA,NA,TGTGCCAGCAGCCCATGGGTCCACAATGAGCAGTTCTTC,CASSPWVHNEQFF
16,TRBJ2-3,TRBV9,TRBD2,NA,TGTGCCAGCAGCCCCACAGCGGGAGGCCCCACAGATACGCAGTATTTT,CASSPTAGGPTDTQYF
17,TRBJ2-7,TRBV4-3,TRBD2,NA,TGCGCCAGCAGCCAAGACGTGGCGGGAGGGCTACCCTACGAGCAGTACTTC,CASSQDVAGGLPYEQYF
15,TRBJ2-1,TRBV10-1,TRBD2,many,TGCGCCAGCAGTGGTGTGGCGGGGGGGGCCAATGAGCAGTTCTTC,CASSGVAGGANEQFF
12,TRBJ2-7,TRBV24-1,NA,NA,TGTGCCACCAGTGATTCAGGGGACGAGCAGTACTTC,CATSDSGDEQYF
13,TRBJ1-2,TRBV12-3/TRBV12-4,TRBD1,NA,TGTGCCAGCAGGGGACAGACTAACTATGGCTACACCTTC,CASRGQTNYGYTF
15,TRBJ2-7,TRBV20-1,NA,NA,TGCAGTGCTAGAGTTATACCGGGAGACCCGGGGGAGCAGTACTTC,CSARVIPGDPGEQYF
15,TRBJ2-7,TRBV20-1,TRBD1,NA,TGCAGTGCTGACATGCGAGACAGGGGTTTAAACGAGCAGTACTTC,CSADMRDRGLNEQYF
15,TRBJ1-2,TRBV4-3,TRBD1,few,TGCGCCAGCAGCCCGGCGGTGGGACAGGGATACGGCTACACCTTC,CASSPAVGQGYGYTF
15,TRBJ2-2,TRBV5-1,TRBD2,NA,TGCGCCAGCAGCTGGACTAGCGATAACACCGGGGAGCTGTTTTTT,CASSWTSDNTGELFF
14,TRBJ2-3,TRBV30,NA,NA,TGTGCCTGCTCGGACATGTCTAGCACAGATACGCAGTATTTT,CACSDMSSTDTQYF
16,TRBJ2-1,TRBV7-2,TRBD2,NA,TGTGCCAGCAGCTTACTGAGCGGGACCTCCTACAATGAGCAGTTCTTC,CASSLLSGTSYNEQFF
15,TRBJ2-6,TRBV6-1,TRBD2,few,TGTGCCAGCAAGGGGACTAGCTCTGGGGCCAACGTCCTGACTTTC,CASKGTSSGANVLTF
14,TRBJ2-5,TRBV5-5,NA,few,TGTGCCAGCAGCTCGCTACAGGTTCAAGAGACCCAGTACTTC,CASSSLQVQETQYF
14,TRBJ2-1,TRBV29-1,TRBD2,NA,TGCAGCGTCGCGAGACTAGCGGGGAAGCCTGAGCAGTTCTTC,CSVARLAGKPEQFF
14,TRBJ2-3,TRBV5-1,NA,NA,TGCGCCAGCAGCTTGGCCGGCCTCCCAGATACGCAGTATTTT,CASSLAGLPDTQYF
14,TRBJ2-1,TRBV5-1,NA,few,TGCGCCAGCAGCGCCTGGACAGCCGAGGATGAGCAGTTCTTC,CASSAWTAEDEQFF